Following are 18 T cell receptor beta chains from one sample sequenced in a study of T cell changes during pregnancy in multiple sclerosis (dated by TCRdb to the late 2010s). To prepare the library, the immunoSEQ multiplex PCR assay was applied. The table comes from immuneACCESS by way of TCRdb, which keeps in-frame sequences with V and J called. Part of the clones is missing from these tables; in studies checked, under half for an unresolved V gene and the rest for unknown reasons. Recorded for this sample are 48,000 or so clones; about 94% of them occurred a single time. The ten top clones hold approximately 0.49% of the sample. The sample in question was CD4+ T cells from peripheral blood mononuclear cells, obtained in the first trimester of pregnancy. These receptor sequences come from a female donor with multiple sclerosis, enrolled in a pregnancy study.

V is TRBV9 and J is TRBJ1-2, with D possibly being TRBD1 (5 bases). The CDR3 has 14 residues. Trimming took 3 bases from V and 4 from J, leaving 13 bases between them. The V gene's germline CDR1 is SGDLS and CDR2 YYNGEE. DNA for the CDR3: TGTGCCAGCAGCGACGACAGCTTTGGCTATGGCTACACCTTC. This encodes CASSDDSFGYGYTF.

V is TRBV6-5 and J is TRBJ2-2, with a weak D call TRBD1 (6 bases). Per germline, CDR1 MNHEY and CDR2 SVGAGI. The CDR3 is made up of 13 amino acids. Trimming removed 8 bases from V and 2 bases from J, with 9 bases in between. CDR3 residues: CASRDTNTGELFF. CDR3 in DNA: TGTGCCAGCCGGGACACCAACACCGGGGAGCTGTTTTTT.

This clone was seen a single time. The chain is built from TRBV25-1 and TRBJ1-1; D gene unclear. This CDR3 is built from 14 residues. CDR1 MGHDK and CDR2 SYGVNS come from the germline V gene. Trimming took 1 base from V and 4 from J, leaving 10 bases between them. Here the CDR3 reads CASSESATITEAFF. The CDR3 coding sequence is TGTGCCAGCAGTGAATCGGCGACAATCACTGAAGCTTTCTTT.

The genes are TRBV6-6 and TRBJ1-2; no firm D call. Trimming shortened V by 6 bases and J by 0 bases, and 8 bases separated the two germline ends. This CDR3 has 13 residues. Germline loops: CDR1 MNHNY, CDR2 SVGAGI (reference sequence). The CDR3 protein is CASRITANYGYTF. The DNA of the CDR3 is TGTGCCAGCAGGATAACGGCTAACTATGGCTACACCTTC.

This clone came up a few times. The CDR3 sequence is CASSFPGQGAFGYTF. The CDR3 DNA sequence: TGTGCCAGTAGTTTTCCGGGACAGGGGGCTTTTGGCTACACCTTC. This chain joins TRBV19 and TRBJ1-2; 12 positions agree with TRBD1. CDR3 size: 15 residues. Unmatched junction bases numbered 8, after V lost 5 bases and J lost 7 bases. CDR1 LNHDA and CDR2 SQIVND come from the germline V gene (reference sequence).

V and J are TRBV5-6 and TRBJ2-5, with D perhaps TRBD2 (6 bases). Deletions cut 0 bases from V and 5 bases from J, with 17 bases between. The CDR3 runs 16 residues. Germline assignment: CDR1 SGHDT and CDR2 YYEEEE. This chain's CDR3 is CASSLVEWRGFETQYF. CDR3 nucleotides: TGTGCCAGCAGCTTGGTCGAGTGGAGGGGTTTTGAGACCCAGTACTTC.

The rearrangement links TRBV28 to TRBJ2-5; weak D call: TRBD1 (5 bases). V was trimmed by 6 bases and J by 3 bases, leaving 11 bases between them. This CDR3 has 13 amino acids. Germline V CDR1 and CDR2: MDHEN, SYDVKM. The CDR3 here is CASRQGRKETQYF. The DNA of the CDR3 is TGTGCCAGCAGGCAGGGCCGCAAAGAGACCCAGTACTTC.

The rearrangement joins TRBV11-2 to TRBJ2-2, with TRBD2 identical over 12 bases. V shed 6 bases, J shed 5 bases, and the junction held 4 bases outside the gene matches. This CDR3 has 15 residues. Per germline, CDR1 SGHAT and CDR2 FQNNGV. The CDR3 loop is CASSWTSGETGELFF. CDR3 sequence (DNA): TGTGCCAGCAGTTGGACTAGCGGGGAGACCGGGGAGCTGTTTTTT.

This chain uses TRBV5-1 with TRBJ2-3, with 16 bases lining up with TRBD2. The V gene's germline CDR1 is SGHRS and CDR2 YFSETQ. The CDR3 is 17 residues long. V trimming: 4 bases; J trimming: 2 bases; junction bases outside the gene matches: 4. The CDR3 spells CASSPGLAGGTTDTQYF. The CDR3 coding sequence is TGCGCCAGCAGCCCGGGACTAGCGGGGGGGACCACAGATACGCAGTATTTT.

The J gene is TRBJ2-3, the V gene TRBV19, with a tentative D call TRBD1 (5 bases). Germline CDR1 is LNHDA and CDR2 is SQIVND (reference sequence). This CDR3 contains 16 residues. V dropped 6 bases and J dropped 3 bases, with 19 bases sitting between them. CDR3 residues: CASRETVHLRTDTQYF. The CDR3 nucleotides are TGTGCCAGTAGAGAGACAGTTCACCTGAGGACAGATACGCAGTATTTT.

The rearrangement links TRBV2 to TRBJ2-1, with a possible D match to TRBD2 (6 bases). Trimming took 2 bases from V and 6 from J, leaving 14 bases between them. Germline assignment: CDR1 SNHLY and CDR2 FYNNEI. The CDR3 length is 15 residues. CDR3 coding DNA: TGTGCCAGCAGTGAATCCGGGGGTGGGTCCAATGAGCAGTTCTTC. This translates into CASSESGGGSNEQFF.

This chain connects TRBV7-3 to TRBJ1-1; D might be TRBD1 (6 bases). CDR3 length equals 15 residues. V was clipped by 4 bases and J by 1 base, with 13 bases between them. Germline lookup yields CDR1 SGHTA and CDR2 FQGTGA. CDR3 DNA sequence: TGTGCCAGCAGCTCACAGGGTGCCCCGAACACTGAAGCTTTCTTT. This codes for CASSSQGAPNTEAFF.

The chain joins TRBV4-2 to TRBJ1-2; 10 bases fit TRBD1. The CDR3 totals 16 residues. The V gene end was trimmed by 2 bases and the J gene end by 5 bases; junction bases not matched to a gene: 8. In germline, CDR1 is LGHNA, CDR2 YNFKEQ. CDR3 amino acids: CASSQRVDRGLYGYTF. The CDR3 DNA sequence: TGTGCCAGCAGCCAAAGAGTGGACAGGGGGTTGTATGGCTACACCTTC.

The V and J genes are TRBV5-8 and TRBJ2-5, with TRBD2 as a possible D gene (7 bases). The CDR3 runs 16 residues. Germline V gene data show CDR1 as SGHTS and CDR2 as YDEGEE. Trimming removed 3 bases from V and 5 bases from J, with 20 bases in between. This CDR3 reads CASSSIPRGALETQYF. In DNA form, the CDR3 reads TGTGCCAGCAGCTCCATCCCTCGGGGGGCGTTGGAGACCCAGTACTTC. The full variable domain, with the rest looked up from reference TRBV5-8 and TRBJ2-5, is EAGVTQSPTHLIKTRGQQATLRCSPISGHTSVYWYQQALGLGLQFLLWYDEGEERNRGNFPPRFSGRQFPNYSSELNVNALELEDSALYLCASSSIPRGALETQYFGPGTRLLVL.

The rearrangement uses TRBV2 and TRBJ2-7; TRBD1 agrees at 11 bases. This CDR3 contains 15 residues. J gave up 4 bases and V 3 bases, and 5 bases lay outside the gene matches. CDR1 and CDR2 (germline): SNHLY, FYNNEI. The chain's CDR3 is CASSDLGTGGYEQYF. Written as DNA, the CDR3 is TGTGCCAGCAGTGACCTAGGGACAGGGGGTTACGAGCAGTACTTC.

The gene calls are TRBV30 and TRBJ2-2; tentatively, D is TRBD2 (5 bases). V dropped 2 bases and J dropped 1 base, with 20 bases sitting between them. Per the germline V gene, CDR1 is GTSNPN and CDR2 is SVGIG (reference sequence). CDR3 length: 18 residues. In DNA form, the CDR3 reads TGTGCCTGGAGTTTCCGGGGAGCGTTATCCCTGAACACCGGGGAGCTGTTTTTT. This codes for CAWSFRGALSLNTGELFF.

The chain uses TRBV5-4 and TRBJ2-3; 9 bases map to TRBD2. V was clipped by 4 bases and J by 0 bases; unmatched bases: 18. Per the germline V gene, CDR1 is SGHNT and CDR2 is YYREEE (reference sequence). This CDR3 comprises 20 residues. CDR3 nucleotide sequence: TGTGCCAGCAGCCTTGGGATCTTCGCGGGGGGGCTCACTAGCACAGATACGCAGTATTTT. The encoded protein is CASSLGIFAGGLTSTDTQYF. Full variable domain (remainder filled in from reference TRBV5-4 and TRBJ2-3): ETGVTQSPTHLIKTRGQQVTLRCSSQSGHNTVSWYQQALGQGPQFIFQYYREEENGRGNFPPRFSGLQFPNYSSELNVNALELDDSALYLCASSLGIFAGGLTSTDTQYFGPGTRLTVL.

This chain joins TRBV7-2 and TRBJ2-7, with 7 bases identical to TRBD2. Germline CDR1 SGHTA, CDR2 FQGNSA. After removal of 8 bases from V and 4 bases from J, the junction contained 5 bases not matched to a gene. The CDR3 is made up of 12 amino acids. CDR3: CASGFGGYEQYF. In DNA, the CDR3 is TGTGCCAGCGGGTTCGGGGGGTACGAGCAGTACTTC.